The clone carrying this TCR beta chain was counted between two and nine times. This entry belongs to a study of CD8 T cells in ankylosing spondylitis. TCRdb recomputed calls from the 5' RACE reads with MiXCR, one row per CDR3 protein. Among nearly 350,000 distinct CDR3 sequences listed, roughly 14% were seen once. Germline-derived CDR1 and CDR2 are MNHNS and SASEGT. Trimming shortened V by 6 bases and J by 1 base, and 9 bases separated the two germline ends. This CDR3 comprises 13 residues. The sequence derives from a male donor with ankylosing spondylitis or in good health (not recorded which). The sequenced sample consisted of blood, either unsorted or a sorted T cell fraction (not recorded which). This chain connects TRBV6-1 to TRBJ1-1, with D possibly TRBD1 on 6 matching bases. The CDR3 is CASRDSKNTEAFF. CDR3 DNA: TGTGCCAGCAGGGACAGCAAGAACACTGAAGCTTTCTTT.